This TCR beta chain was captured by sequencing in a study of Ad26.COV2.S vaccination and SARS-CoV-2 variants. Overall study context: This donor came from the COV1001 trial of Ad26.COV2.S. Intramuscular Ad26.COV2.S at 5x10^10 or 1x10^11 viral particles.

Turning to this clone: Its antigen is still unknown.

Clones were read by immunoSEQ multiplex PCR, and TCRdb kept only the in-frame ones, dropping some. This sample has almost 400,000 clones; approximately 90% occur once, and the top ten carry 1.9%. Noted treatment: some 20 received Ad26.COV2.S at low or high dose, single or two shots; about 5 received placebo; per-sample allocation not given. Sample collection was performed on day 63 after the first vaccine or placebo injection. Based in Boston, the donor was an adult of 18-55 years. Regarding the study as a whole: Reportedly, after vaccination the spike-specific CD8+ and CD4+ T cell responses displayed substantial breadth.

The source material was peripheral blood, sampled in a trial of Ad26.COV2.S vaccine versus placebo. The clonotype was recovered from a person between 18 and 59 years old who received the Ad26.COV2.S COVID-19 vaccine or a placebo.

The CDR3, as DNA: TGTGCCAGCAGTTTCAGTGCCAATCAGCCCCAGCATTTT. It encodes CASSFSANQPQHF. J is TRBJ1-5 and V is TRBV12-3 or TRBV12-4, with no clear D. The CDR3 spans 13 residues. The V end was cut by 3 bases, the J end by 3 bases, with 6 bases between.